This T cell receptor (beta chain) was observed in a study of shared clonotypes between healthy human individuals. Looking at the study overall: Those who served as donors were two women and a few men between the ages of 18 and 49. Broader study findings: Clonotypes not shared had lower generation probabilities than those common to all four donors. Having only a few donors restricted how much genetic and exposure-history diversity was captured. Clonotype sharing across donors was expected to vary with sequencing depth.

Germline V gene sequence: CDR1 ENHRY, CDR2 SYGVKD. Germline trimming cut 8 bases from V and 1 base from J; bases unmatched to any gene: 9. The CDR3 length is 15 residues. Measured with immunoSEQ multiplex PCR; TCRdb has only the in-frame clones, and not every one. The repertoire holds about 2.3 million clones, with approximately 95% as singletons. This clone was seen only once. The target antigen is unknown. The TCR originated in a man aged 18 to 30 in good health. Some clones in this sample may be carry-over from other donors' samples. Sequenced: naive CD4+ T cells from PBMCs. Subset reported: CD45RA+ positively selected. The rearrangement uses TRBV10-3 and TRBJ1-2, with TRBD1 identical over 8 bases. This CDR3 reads CAIYRQGNDNYGYTF. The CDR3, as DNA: TGTGCCATCTACAGACAGGGGAATGATAACTATGGCTACACCTTC.